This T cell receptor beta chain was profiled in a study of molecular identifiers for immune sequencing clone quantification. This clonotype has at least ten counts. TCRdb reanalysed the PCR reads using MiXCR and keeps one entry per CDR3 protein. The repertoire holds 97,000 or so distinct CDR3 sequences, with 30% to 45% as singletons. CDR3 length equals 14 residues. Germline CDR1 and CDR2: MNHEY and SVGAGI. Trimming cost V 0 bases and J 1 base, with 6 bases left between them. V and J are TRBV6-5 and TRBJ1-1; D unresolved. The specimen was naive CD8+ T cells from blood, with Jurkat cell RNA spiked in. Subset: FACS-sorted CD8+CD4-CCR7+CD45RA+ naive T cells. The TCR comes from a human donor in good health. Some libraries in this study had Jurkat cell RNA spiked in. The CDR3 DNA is TGTGCCAGCAGTTACTCCAAGGGGAACACTGAAGCTTTCTTT. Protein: CASSYSKGNTEAFF.